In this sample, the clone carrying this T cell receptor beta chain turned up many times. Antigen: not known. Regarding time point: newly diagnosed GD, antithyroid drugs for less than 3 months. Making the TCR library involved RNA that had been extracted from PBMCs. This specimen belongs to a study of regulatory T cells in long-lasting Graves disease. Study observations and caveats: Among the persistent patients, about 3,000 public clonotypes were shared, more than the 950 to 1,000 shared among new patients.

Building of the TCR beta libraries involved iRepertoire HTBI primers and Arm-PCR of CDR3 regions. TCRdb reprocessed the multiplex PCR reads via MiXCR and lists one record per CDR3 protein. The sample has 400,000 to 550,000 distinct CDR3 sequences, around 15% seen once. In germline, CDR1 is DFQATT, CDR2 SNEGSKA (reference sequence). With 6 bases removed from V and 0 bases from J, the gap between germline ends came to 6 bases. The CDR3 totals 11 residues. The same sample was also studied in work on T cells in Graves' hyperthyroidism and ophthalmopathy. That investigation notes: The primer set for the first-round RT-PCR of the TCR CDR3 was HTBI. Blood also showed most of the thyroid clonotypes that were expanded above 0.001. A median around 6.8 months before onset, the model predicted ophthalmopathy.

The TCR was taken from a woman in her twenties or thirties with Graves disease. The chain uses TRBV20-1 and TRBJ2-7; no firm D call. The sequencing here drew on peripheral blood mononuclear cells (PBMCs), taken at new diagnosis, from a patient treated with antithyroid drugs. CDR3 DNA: TGCAGTGCCCGGACCTCCTACGAGCAGTACTTC. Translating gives CSARTSYEQYF.